These 28 T cell receptor beta chains were sequenced from one sample in a study of CD8 T cells in Susac syndrome. RNA amounts of roughly 0.5 to 1 ug underwent reverse transcription with random hexamers. TCRdb itself ran the immunoSEQ multiplex PCR reads through MiXCR, one entry per CDR3 protein. Of roughly 130,000 distinct CDR3 sequences listed, about 95% are singletons. What was sequenced was CD8+ T cells from PBMCs. All receptors derive from a human donor with Susac syndrome.

V usage is TRBV20-1 and J usage is TRBJ2-7, with a possible D match to TRBD1 (7 bases). Germline lookup yields CDR1 DFQATT and CDR2 SNEGSKA (reference sequence). The CDR3 is made up of 17 amino acids. With 0 bases removed from V and 0 bases from J, the gap between germline ends came to 18 bases. This CDR3 is CSARDPRQGLSSYEQYF. CDR3 DNA: TGCAGTGCTAGAGATCCCCGACAGGGACTCAGCTCCTACGAGCAGTACTTC.

J is TRBJ2-3 and V is TRBV12-3 or TRBV12-4, with D unresolved. The CDR3 loop spans 14 amino acids. The V end lost 6 bases, the J end lost 6 bases, and 16 bases lay between the germline ends. CDR3 residues: CASSPEWTPDTQYF. DNA for the CDR3: TGTGCCAGCAGCCCGGAATGGACCCCGGATACGCAGTATTTT.

The chain joins TRBV12-3 or TRBV12-4 to TRBJ2-7; 9 nucleotides line up with TRBD1. The CDR3 has 14 amino acids. V gave up 6 bases and J gave up 6 bases; unmatched junction bases: 9. The CDR3 sequence is CASRSGTGSSEQYF. CDR3 sequence (DNA): TGTGCCAGCAGATCCGGGACAGGGTCGAGCGAGCAGTACTTC.

The CDR3 DNA follows: TGCGCCAGCAGCCAAGATCTAACGACTAGAGGTTACGAGCAGTACTTC. It codes for CASSQDLTTRGYEQYF. The V call is TRBV4-1, the J call TRBJ2-7; possibly TRBD2 for D (6 bases). The ends were cut back, 0 bases at V and 4 bases at J, with 16 bases in the middle. The CDR3 consists of 16 residues. Germline V lookup: CDR1 MGHRA, CDR2 YSYEKL.

This rearrangement joins TRBV6-5 to TRBJ1-2, with D uncertain. This CDR3 region has 12 residues. In germline, CDR1 is MNHEY, CDR2 SVGAGI. Trimming took off 7 bases at V and 7 bases at J, with 13 bases between the two ends. The CDR3 reads CASTSSRTGYTF. The CDR3 bases are TGTGCCAGCACCTCTTCCCGGACTGGCTACACCTTC.

The rearrangement uses TRBV13 and TRBJ1-2; 12 positions match TRBD1. The germline CDR1 and CDR2 sequences are PRHDT and FYEKMQ (reference sequence). The CDR3 runs 16 residues. V shed 6 bases, J shed 8 bases, and the junction held 13 bases outside the gene matches. The CDR3 sequence: CASSYPGQGAGLGYTF. Here the CDR3 DNA reads TGTGCCAGCAGTTACCCGGGACAGGGGGCCGGTTTAGGCTACACCTTC.

A single count supports this clonotype. The V gene is TRBV3-1, the J gene TRBJ1-5; perhaps TRBD1 as D (5 bases). This CDR3 region has 14 residues. CDR1 LGHDT and CDR2 YNNKEL come from the germline V gene (reference sequence). Trimming took 3 bases from V and 6 from J, leaving 12 bases between them. CDR3 sequence reads: CASSQAAGFQPQHF. The CDR3 nucleotides are TGTGCCAGCAGCCAGGCGGCAGGGTTTCAGCCCCAGCATTTT.

The CDR3 coding sequence is TGTGCTAGTGGTTTGGCCCTAGCCCGCAATGAGCAGTTCTTC. Translation: CASGLALARNEQFF. The chain is built from TRBV12-5 and TRBJ2-1; TRBD2 is a possible D gene (5 bases). V lost 1 base and J lost 6, with 10 bases in between. The CDR3 length is 14 residues. Germline loops: CDR1 LGHNT, CDR2 FRNRAP.

Details on this clonotype: Germline and junction disagree at one end, which may indicate a read error. The chain uses TRBV5-1 and TRBJ1-6, with D tentatively TRBD1 (6 bases). Germline values: CDR1 SGHRS, CDR2 YFSETQ. CDR3 size: 13 residues. This CDR3 reads CASSTTGSSPLHF. Here the CDR3 DNA reads TGCGCCAGCAGCACAACAGGGAGTTCACCACTCCACTTT. The full variable domain, rest sourced from reference TRBV5-1 and TRBJ1-6, is KAGVTQTPRYLIKTRGQQVTLSCSPISGHRSVSWYQQTPGQGLQFLFEYFSETQRNKGNFPGRFSGRQFSNSRSEMNVSTLELGDSALYLCASSTTGSSPLHFGNGTRLTVT.

The chain is built from TRBV4-1 and TRBJ2-7; D possibly corresponds to TRBD1 (6 bases). This CDR3 is 15 amino acids long. The V gene's germline CDR1 is MGHRA and CDR2 YSYEKL. V was cut by 1 base and J by 6 bases, with 16 bases left in between. CDR3 in DNA: TGCGCCAGCAGCCAAGTACAGGGTCCACGGGGCGAGCAGTACTTC. Residues: CASSQVQGPRGEQYF.

The chain is built from TRBV29-1 and TRBJ2-2; D is uncertain. This CDR3 contains 12 residues. Germline lookup yields CDR1 SQVTM and CDR2 ANQGSEA. The V end was cut by 3 bases, the J end by 7 bases, with 9 bases between. The DNA for the CDR3 is TGCAGCGTTGACGAATTAGGCGGGGAGCTGTTTTTT. Translation gives CSVDELGGELFF.

J is TRBJ1-1 and V is TRBV27; 8 nucleotides agree with TRBD1. J gave up 4 bases and V 5 bases, and 6 bases lay outside the gene matches. The germline CDR1 and CDR2 sequences are MNHEY and SMNVEV (reference sequence). The CDR3 covers 14 residues. The CDR3 DNA reads as TGTGCCAGCAGTCACGACAGGGGAGGCACTGAAGCTTTCTTT. Translation gives CASSHDRGGTEAFF.

The chain combines TRBV7-9 with TRBJ2-7, with TRBD1 identical over 7 bases. V was clipped by 2 bases and J by 2 bases; unmatched bases: 6. Germline-derived CDR1 and CDR2 are SEHNR and FQNEAQ (reference sequence). This CDR3 is 15 amino acids long. As DNA, the CDR3 is TGTGCCAGCAGCTTAATCAAGACAGGGACCTACGAGCAGTACTTC. Amino acids: CASSLIKTGTYEQYF. Looking up the rest from reference TRBV7-9 and TRBJ2-7 gives the full variable domain: DTGVSQNPRHKITKRGQNVTFRCDPISEHNRLYWYRQTLGQGPEFLTYFQNEAQLEKSRLLSDRFSAERPKGSFSTLEIQRTEQGDSAMYLCASSLIKTGTYEQYFGPGTRLTVT.

The chain joins TRBV7-9 to TRBJ1-5, with D uncertain. This CDR3 contains 15 residues. Trimming cost V 5 bases and J 1 base, with 12 bases left between them. Germline V gives CDR1 SEHNR, CDR2 FQNEAQ (reference sequence). CDR3 nucleotides: TGTGCCAGCAGCCCGACGCGAGCCAGCAATCAGCCCCAGCATTTT. Its translation is CASSPTRASNQPQHF.

The chain recombines TRBV20-1 with TRBJ2-3; TRBD2 matches at 9 bases. Losses at the gene ends were 3 bases for V and 5 bases for J; bases not matched to a gene: 6. The germline V gene encodes CDR1 DFQATT and CDR2 SNEGSKA (reference sequence). CDR3 length equals 14 residues. CDR3 protein: CSARSQRGEDTQYF. The CDR3 DNA reads as TGCAGTGCTAGGAGCCAGCGGGGGGAAGATACGCAGTATTTT.

The V and J genes are TRBV7-9 and TRBJ2-7; 9 bases line up with TRBD1. J lost 7 bases, V lost 5 bases, and 18 bases had no gene match. Germline CDR1 reads SEHNR; CDR2 reads FQNEAQ (reference sequence). The CDR3 has 17 amino acids. CDR3 nucleotide sequence: TGTGCCAGCAGCCCAACCGTCACTCGGGACAGGGTCGGTGAGCAGTACTTC. Translating gives CASSPTVTRDRVGEQYF.

This rearrangement joins TRBV6-6 to TRBJ1-1; D gene unclear. The V gene lost 0 bases and the J gene lost 3 bases, with 8 bases spanning the gap. This CDR3 contains 14 residues. Germline V gene sequence: CDR1 MNHNY, CDR2 SVGAGI (reference sequence). The CDR3, as DNA: TGTGCCAGCAGTTACTCGATAGGACACACTGAAGCTTTCTTT. Its translation is CASSYSIGHTEAFF.

The CDR3 spells CASSPGTGGSQPQHF. Written as DNA, the CDR3 is TGTGCCAGCAGCCCCGGGACAGGGGGCAGTCAGCCCCAGCATTTT. This chain uses TRBV7-9 with TRBJ1-5; 12 bases are a match to TRBD1. V trimming: 5 bases; J trimming: 6 bases; junction bases outside the gene matches: 5. This CDR3 has 15 amino acids. Looked up from germline, CDR1 is SEHNR and CDR2 is FQNEAQ (reference sequence).

The V call is TRBV4-2, the J call TRBJ1-1, with D uncertain. The V end lost 5 bases, the J end lost 0 bases, and 16 bases lay between the germline ends. Germline V gene sequence: CDR1 LGHNA, CDR2 YNFKEQ. The CDR3 totals 16 residues. CDR3 amino acids: CASSSRTGGMNTEAFF. Here the CDR3 DNA reads TGTGCCAGCAGCTCCCGGACGGGAGGCATGAACACTGAAGCTTTCTTT.

Concerning this clonotype itself: At one end, the junction sequence differs from germline, possibly due to a read error. The chain combines TRBV19 with TRBJ1-6; 7 bases are shared with TRBD1. Germline V CDR1 and CDR2: LNHDA, SQIVND (reference sequence). This CDR3 spans 13 amino acids. CDR3 sequence (DNA): TGTGCCAGTAGCATAGCCCCAGGGGGTATCCTCCACTTT. As protein: CASSIAPGGILHF.

The chain carries TRBV7-9 and TRBJ2-1; TRBD1 matches at 10 bases. After removal of 6 bases from V and 7 bases from J, the junction contained 18 bases not matched to a gene. CDR3 size: 18 residues. CDR1 is SEHNR, CDR2 FQNEAQ, per germline (reference sequence). The CDR3 DNA reads as TGTGCCAGCAGTTCCGTTCTCCGGGACAGGGGAACGGATAATGAGCAGTTCTTC. This gives the protein CASSSVLRDRGTDNEQFF.

The J gene is TRBJ1-1, the V gene TRBV4-1; D is unclear. Germline CDR1 MGHRA, CDR2 YSYEKL. The CDR3 loop spans 16 amino acids. V was pared by 0 bases and J by 3 bases, with 14 bases between. The CDR3 protein is CASSQEGGRLDTEAFF. The CDR3 bases are TGCGCCAGCAGCCAAGAAGGCGGCCGCCTGGACACTGAAGCTTTCTTT.

V and J are TRBV24-1 and TRBJ2-1; 7 bases fit TRBD1. Germline assignment: CDR1 KGHDR and CDR2 SFDVKD. Trimming took 3 bases from V and 5 from J; bases not matched to a gene: 24. The CDR3 loop spans 21 amino acids. The CDR3 reads CATSDPPSRTGAIGDNNEQFF. The CDR3 DNA reads as TGTGCCACCAGTGATCCACCCTCGAGGACAGGCGCAATAGGGGACAACAATGAGCAGTTCTTC.

The chain employs TRBV7-9 and TRBJ2-5; the D is unclear. The CDR3 is made up of 14 amino acids. CDR1 is SEHNR, CDR2 FQNEAQ, per germline (reference sequence). With 2 bases removed from V and 1 base from J, the gap between germline ends came to 8 bases. For the CDR3, the DNA is TGTGCCAGCAGCTTATCTTGGGGCCAAGAGACCCAGTACTTC. Translated, it gives CASSLSWGQETQYF.

The rearrangement uses TRBV9 and TRBJ1-1; D uncertain. The CDR3 contains 13 residues. Germline assignment: CDR1 SGDLS and CDR2 YYNGEE. Trimming shortened V by 1 base and J by 5 bases, and 9 bases separated the two germline ends. For the CDR3, the DNA is TGTGCCAGCAGCGTACGCACGGGGACTGAAGCTTTCTTT. Protein product: CASSVRTGTEAFF. The full variable domain, its missing parts supplied by reference TRBV9 and TRBJ1-1, is DSGVTQTPKHLITATGQRVTLRCSPRSGDLSVYWYQQSLDQGLQFLIQYYNGEERAKGNILERFSAQQFPDLHSELNLSSLELGDSALYFCASSVRTGTEAFFGQGTRLTVV.

As DNA, the CDR3 is TGCAGCGACGCGACGGGTGGCTACACCTTC. Its protein is CSDATGGYTF. The gene calls are TRBV29-1 and TRBJ1-2; D is undetermined. There are 10 residues in the CDR3. Germline V lookup: CDR1 SQVTM, CDR2 ANQGSEA. Trimming cost V 7 bases and J 7 bases, with 10 bases left between them.

The chain couples TRBV27 to TRBJ1-5, with D maybe TRBD1 (5 bases). V lost 6 bases to trimming and J lost 9 bases, with 18 bases between them. Germline assignment: CDR1 MNHEY and CDR2 SMNVEV (reference sequence). This CDR3 is 14 amino acids long. CDR3 sequence: CASSSDRDGGPQHF. As DNA, the CDR3 is TGTGCCAGCAGCTCTGACAGAGATGGTGGGCCCCAGCATTTT.

The genes are TRBV10-3 and TRBJ1-4; perhaps TRBD1 as D (6 bases). V shed 9 bases and J shed 8 bases, with 16 bases lying between them. The CDR3 covers 13 residues. Germline loops: CDR1 ENHRY, CDR2 SYGVKD. The CDR3 sequence is CAISGGPGEKLFF. The CDR3 DNA is TGTGCCATTTCCGGGGGGCCTGGGGAAAAACTGTTTTTT.